This T cell receptor (beta chain) was recorded in a study of regulatory T cells in long-lasting Graves disease. Broader study findings: New patients shared roughly 1,000 public clonotypes, and persistent patients shared more, with 2,741.

Investigators prepared the TCR beta libraries by applying iRepertoire HTBI primers and Arm-PCR of CDR3 regions. A single record per CDR3 protein comes from TCRdb applying MiXCR to the multiplex PCR reads. The sample lists 350,000 to 450,000 distinct CDR3 sequences; roughly 15% were seen once. Notes on this clonotype: Its antigen remains unknown.

Time point denoted: newly diagnosed GD, antithyroid drugs for less than 3 months. RNA isolated from PBMCs was used to make the TCR library. Germline values: CDR1 SGHNT, CDR2 YENEEA. This CDR3 region has 17 residues. J lost 6 bases, V lost 3 bases, and 6 bases had no gene match. The data also belong to a second study, concerning T cells in Graves' hyperthyroidism and ophthalmopathy. Turning to that study: Hyperthyroidism of Graves' type that showed no ophthalmopathy progression within 18 months was stable.

The chain uses TRBV11-3 and TRBJ2-2, with 14 bases that match TRBD2. The clonotype comes from a woman aged 40 to 49 with Graves disease. Sequences were derived from peripheral blood mononuclear cells (PBMCs), sampled at new diagnosis, from a patient treated with antithyroid drugs. This CDR3 is CASSFKTSGRAPGELFF. For the CDR3, the DNA is TGTGCCAGCAGCTTCAAGACTAGCGGGAGGGCCCCCGGGGAGCTGTTTTTT.